This T cell receptor (beta chain) was sequenced during a study of shared T cell receptors in the human thymus. Produced via immunoSEQ multiplex PCR; TCRdb's table is partial and in-frame only. The sample holds under 450,000 clones, just under 95% seen once. With V trimmed by 4 bases and J by 0 bases, 8 bases remained unmatched. Germline CDR1 reads SGHRS; CDR2 reads YFSETQ. This CDR3 is built from 18 residues. The V and J genes are TRBV5-1 and TRBJ2-1; 12 bases are a match to TRBD2. The specimen sequenced was thymocytes. This sequence was found in a human donor. CDR3 coding DNA: TGCGCCAGCAGCCACTACCCGACTAGCGGGAGCTCCTACAATGAGCAGTTCTTC. It is translated as CASSHYPTSGSSYNEQFF.